These 28 T cell receptor beta chains came from one sample sequenced in a study of OX40 agonist ivuxolimab in advanced cancers. Profiled with immunoSEQ multiplex PCR; TCRdb holds only in-frame clones, not every one. The sample includes over 30,000 clones, about 85% of them seen just once. Here the sequenced sample was CD4+ or CD8+ T cells sorted from blood, taken in a trial of the OX40 agonist ivuxolimab. These receptors all stem from an adult with an advanced solid tumor such as melanoma, head and neck, liver or kidney cancer.

The V and J genes are TRBV6-6 and TRBJ2-3; D is possibly TRBD2 (6 bases). The CDR3 totals 14 residues. Germline CDR1 reads MNHNY; CDR2 reads SVGAGI (reference sequence). V was cut by 7 bases and J by 3 bases, with 14 bases left in between. CDR3 protein: CASTPGLKTDTQYF. The CDR3 region has the DNA TGTGCCAGCACCCCCGGACTAAAGACAGATACGCAGTATTTT.

This chain connects TRBV19 to TRBJ2-1, with D perhaps TRBD2 (6 bases). V was trimmed by 7 bases and J by 0 bases, leaving 10 bases between them. This CDR3 is 14 amino acids long. Germline V gene data show CDR1 as LNHDA and CDR2 as SQIVND (reference sequence). The CDR3 DNA sequence: TGTGCCAGTACTAGCGTTAGCTCCTACAATGAGCAGTTCTTC. Amino acids: CASTSVSSYNEQFF.

The chain carries TRBV7-3 and TRBJ2-6; D may be TRBD2 (5 bases). CDR3 length: 15 residues. Germline CDR1 SGHTA, CDR2 FQGTGA. The germline V and J ends were trimmed by 1 base and 4 bases, with 8 bases remaining between them. CDR3 sequence reads: CASSLMGAGANVLTF. In DNA, the CDR3 is TGTGCCAGCAGCTTAATGGGAGCGGGGGCCAACGTCCTGACTTTC.

The chain couples TRBV28 to TRBJ2-1; 10 bases line up with TRBD2. There are 14 residues in the CDR3. Looked up from germline, CDR1 is MDHEN and CDR2 is SYDVKM. V lost 8 bases, J lost 4 bases, and 5 bases stayed unmatched. CDR3 residues: CASVAGGLYNEQFF. CDR3 bases: TGTGCCAGCGTAGCGGGAGGCCTTTACAATGAGCAGTTCTTC.

The V and J genes are TRBV11-2 and TRBJ2-3; TRBD2 might be the D (6 bases). V was clipped by 7 bases and J by 0 bases, with 14 bases between them. The V gene's germline CDR1 is SGHAT and CDR2 FQNNGV. The CDR3 is made up of 15 amino acids. CDR3: CASTPGGLSTDTQYF. As DNA, the CDR3 is TGTGCCAGCACCCCCGGGGGTCTGAGCACAGATACGCAGTATTTT.

In DNA form, the CDR3 reads TGTGCCAGCAGTTCCGGGACTCTGAACACCGGGGAGCTGTTTTTT. Translated: CASSSGTLNTGELFF. The V and J genes are TRBV6-5 and TRBJ2-2; possibly TRBD2 for D (6 bases). The CDR3 extends over 15 amino acids. Between the trimmed V and J ends, which lost 4 bases and 1 base, there was a span of 10 bases. The germline V gene has CDR1 MNHEY and CDR2 SVGAGI.

The gene calls are TRBV29-1 and TRBJ1-2, with 8 bases that match TRBD1. J gave up 3 bases and V 7 bases, and 4 bases lay outside the gene matches. The CDR3 covers 12 residues. Germline assignment: CDR1 SQVTM and CDR2 ANQGSEA. The CDR3 sequence is CSAGQGYYGYTF. The CDR3 region has the DNA TGCAGCGCTGGACAGGGCTACTATGGCTACACCTTC.

The CDR3 region is CASSSQGYLHEKLFF. For the CDR3, the DNA is TGCGCCAGCAGCTCCCAGGGGTACCTTCATGAAAAACTGTTTTTT. V and J are TRBV5-1 and TRBJ1-4, with TRBD1 as a possible D gene (6 bases). Trimming cost V 3 bases and J 6 bases, with 15 bases left between them. The V gene's germline CDR1 is SGHRS and CDR2 YFSETQ. The CDR3 length is 15 residues.

CDR3 in amino acids: CASSLANGPHNEQFF. The CDR3 bases are TGTGCCAGCAGCTTAGCGAACGGACCGCACAATGAGCAGTTCTTC. V gene TRBV7-9 combines with J gene TRBJ2-1; D is unresolved. Trimming took off 0 bases at V and 5 bases at J, with 11 bases between the two ends. The CDR3 extends over 15 amino acids. The V gene's germline CDR1 is SEHNR and CDR2 FQNEAQ (reference sequence).

This clone was observed a few times. V gene TRBV27 combines with J gene TRBJ2-3, with a tentative D call TRBD2 (5 bases). V gave up 7 bases and J gave up 5 bases, with 19 bases separating them. The CDR3 runs 15 residues. Germline CDR1 is MNHEY and CDR2 is SMNVEV (reference sequence). The CDR3 protein is CASTPGRGRGDTQYF. For the CDR3, the DNA is TGTGCCAGCACCCCCGGACGGGGTAGAGGAGATACGCAGTATTTT.

This clone came up once. The rearrangement joins TRBV5-1 to TRBJ2-1, with 11 bases aligning to TRBD2. V lost 7 bases and J lost 8; bases outside the gene matches: 17. The germline gives CDR1 SGHRS, CDR2 YFSETQ. CDR3 length: 17 residues. DNA of the CDR3: TGCGCCAGCGGCCTCTACCCTAGCGGGGGGCCCTGGGATGAGCAGTTCTTC. It encodes CASGLYPSGGPWDEQFF.

V is TRBV11-2 and J is TRBJ2-5; D ambiguous. CDR1 is SGHAT and CDR2 is FQNNGV in the germline V gene. CDR3 size: 13 residues. The V end lost 1 base, the J end lost 5 bases, and 8 bases lay between the germline ends. CDR3 nucleotides: TGTGCCAGCAGCTTAGGTTTGGGGGAGACCCAGTACTTC. Protein sequence: CASSLGLGETQYF. Variable domain in full (rest from reference TRBV11-2 and TRBJ2-5): EAGVAQSPRYKIIEKRQSVAFWCNPISGHATLYWYQQILGQGPKLLIQFQNNGVVDDSQLPKDRFSAERLKGVDSTLKIQPAKLEDSAVYLCASSLGLGETQYFGPGTRLLVL.

This chain uses TRBV19 with TRBJ2-1; TRBD2 agrees at 8 bases. Unmatched junction bases numbered 5, after V lost 4 bases and J lost 0 bases. CDR3 size: 16 residues. The V gene's germline CDR1 is LNHDA and CDR2 SQIVND (reference sequence). The DNA of the CDR3 is TGTGCCAGTAGTAGGCCCGGGGGGGCCTCCTACAATGAGCAGTTCTTC. Translated, it gives CASSRPGGASYNEQFF.

The chain uses TRBV5-8 and TRBJ1-1, with unresolved D. The CDR3 is 14 amino acids. The germline gives CDR1 SGHTS, CDR2 YDEGEE. Trimming took off 0 bases at V and 11 bases at J, with 17 bases between the two ends. CDR3 coding DNA: TGTGCCAGCAGCTTGGGGGGTTTAGGTTTGACGGCTTTCTTT. Protein product: CASSLGGLGLTAFF.

The rearrangement links TRBV5-4 to TRBJ2-3, with 7 bases matching TRBD2. The CDR3 length is 15 residues. The germline V gene encodes CDR1 SGHNT and CDR2 YYREEE (reference sequence). Trimming at V came to 2 bases and at J to 3 bases, leaving 6 bases not matched to a gene. CDR3 sequence reads: CASSLREGITDTQYF. The CDR3 nucleotides read TGTGCCAGCAGCTTAAGGGAGGGGATTACAGATACGCAGTATTTT.

This clone was counted only a few times. The rearrangement links TRBV11-3 to TRBJ2-1; 8 nucleotides line up with TRBD1. The germline gives CDR1 SGHNT, CDR2 YENEEA. This CDR3 region has 13 residues. Trimming took 8 bases from V and 7 from J; bases not matched to a gene: 7. CDR3 nucleotides: TGTGCCAGCTCACAGGGGGGAAGTAATGAGCAGTTCTTC. It codes for CASSQGGSNEQFF.

The gene calls are TRBV6-5 and TRBJ1-2; the match to TRBD1 covers 7 bases. Germline loops: CDR1 MNHEY, CDR2 SVGAGI. The CDR3 has 15 residues. Trimming took 5 bases from V and 2 from J; bases not matched to a gene: 8. CDR3 residues: CASSASLTGNYGYTF. The CDR3 DNA is TGTGCCAGCAGTGCCAGCCTGACAGGGAACTATGGCTACACCTTC.

The rearrangement joins TRBV28 to TRBJ1-4; D gene uncertain. Trimming took off 8 bases at V and 4 bases at J, with 11 bases between the two ends. The V gene's germline CDR1 is MDHEN and CDR2 SYDVKM. The CDR3 sequence is 13 residues long. CDR3 bases: TGTGCCAGCGGAGGGTCAGATAATGAAAAACTGTTTTTT. Translating it yields CASGGSDNEKLFF.

In its sample, this clone was seen once. Additional DNA sequences in this sample encode the identical CDR3. This chain joins TRBV6-1 and TRBJ2-7, with a possible D match to TRBD1 (7 bases). The CDR3 loop spans 14 amino acids. V shed 6 bases and J shed 4 bases, with 16 bases lying between them. Looked up from germline, CDR1 is MNHNS and CDR2 is SASEGT. CDR3: CASRAQGGFYEQYF. For the CDR3, the DNA is TGTGCCAGCAGGGCGCAGGGGGGATTTTACGAGCAGTACTTC.

The CDR3 DNA reads as TGCAGCGTTTCAGGGAGGATGAACACTGAAGCTTTCTTT. Translating it yields CSVSGRMNTEAFF. V and J are TRBV29-1 and TRBJ1-1, with D tentatively TRBD1 (5 bases). The V gene's germline CDR1 is SQVTM and CDR2 ANQGSEA. The CDR3 runs to 13 residues. Trimming stripped 5 bases from V and 0 bases from J, with 10 bases between.

This clone was recorded once. The rearrangement uses TRBV5-1 and TRBJ2-5; the D gene is possibly TRBD1 (5 bases). Trimming stripped 1 base from V and 4 bases from J, with 8 bases between. Germline-derived CDR1 and CDR2 are SGHRS and YFSETQ. This CDR3 contains 13 residues. The CDR3 reads CASSLFQGETQYF. Here the CDR3 DNA reads TGCGCCAGCAGCTTGTTCCAGGGAGAGACCCAGTACTTC.

The gene calls are TRBV5-5 and TRBJ1-1; D unclear. The CDR3 sequence is 14 residues long. The germline gives CDR1 SGHKS, CDR2 YYEKEE (reference sequence). V was cut by 1 base and J by 1 base, with 8 bases left in between. CDR3 in DNA: TGTGCCAGCAGCTTGCGCCTTGGGAACACTGAAGCTTTCTTT. As protein: CASSLRLGNTEAFF.

The chain couples TRBV19 to TRBJ2-3, with TRBD1 matching 7 bases. The V and J ends lost 6 bases and 2 bases, in that order; junction bases with no gene match: 8. CDR3 length: 15 residues. Per the germline V gene, CDR1 is LNHDA and CDR2 is SQIVND (reference sequence). The CDR3 protein is CASRIRQGITDTQYF. CDR3 DNA: TGTGCCAGTAGAATTCGACAGGGAATCACAGATACGCAGTATTTT.

The count of this clone is one. The V and J genes are TRBV7-9 and TRBJ1-1; D call uncertain. The CDR3 is made up of 11 amino acids. Trimming left V 1 base short and J 11 bases short, with 8 bases between. Germline V gene lookup returns CDR1 SEHNR and CDR2 FQNEAQ (reference sequence). The CDR3 DNA follows: TGTGCCAGCAGCTTAGGCCAGCGGGCTTTCTTT. Protein: CASSLGQRAFF.

V usage is TRBV11-2 and J usage is TRBJ2-2; D may correspond to TRBD1 or TRBD2 (6 bases each). The germline gives CDR1 SGHAT, CDR2 FQNNGV. The CDR3 sequence is 17 residues long. The V end was cut by 8 bases, the J end by 3 bases, with 22 bases between. The DNA of the CDR3 is TGTGCCAGCCAATTAGGGGGGTGGGCTGCGGACACCGGGGAGCTGTTTTTT. Residues: CASQLGGWAADTGELFF. The variable domain in full, completed from reference TRBV11-2 and TRBJ2-2, reads EAGVAQSPRYKIIEKRQSVAFWCNPISGHATLYWYQQILGQGPKLLIQFQNNGVVDDSQLPKDRFSAERLKGVDSTLKIQPAKLEDSAVYLCASQLGGWAADTGELFFGEGSRLTVL.

This sequence joins TRBV5-1 and TRBJ2-2; the D gene is possibly TRBD1 (6 bases). This CDR3 spans 15 amino acids. The germline CDR1 and CDR2 sequences are SGHRS and YFSETQ. Trimming left V 2 bases short and J 5 bases short, with 13 bases between. CDR3 coding DNA: TGCGCCAGCAGCTTTGTGGGGGACAAAACCGGGGAGCTGTTTTTT. Translating it yields CASSFVGDKTGELFF.

V usage is TRBV6-5 and J usage is TRBJ2-7; tentatively, D is TRBD1 or TRBD2 (5 bases each). The CDR3 extends over 15 amino acids. Germline V gene data show CDR1 as MNHEY and CDR2 as SVGAGI. Trimming removed 0 bases from V and 3 bases from J, with 12 bases in between. The chain's CDR3 is CASSYSPGRFYEQYF. The CDR3 bases are TGTGCCAGCAGTTACTCGCCGGGACGGTTCTACGAGCAGTACTTC.

The rearrangement links TRBV7-3 to TRBJ2-1, with TRBD2 identical over 8 bases. After removal of 5 bases from V and 4 bases from J, the junction contained 7 bases not matched to a gene. The CDR3 totals 15 residues. The germline V gene encodes CDR1 SGHTA and CDR2 FQGTGA. This chain's CDR3 is CASSTTSGTYNEQFF. The CDR3 bases are TGTGCCAGCAGCACCACTAGCGGAACTTACAATGAGCAGTTCTTC. The full variable domain, in which reference TRBV7-3 and TRBJ2-1 provide the parts outside the CDR3, is GAGVSQTPSNKVTEKGKYVELRCDPISGHTALYWYRQSLGQGPEFLIYFQGTGAADDSGLPNDRFFAVRPEGSVSTLKIQRTERGDSAVYLCASSTTSGTYNEQFFGPGTRLTVL.